A single sample is the source of the 32 T cell receptor beta chains below, sequenced in a study of blood T cell repertoires in COVID-19. Profiling relied on immunoSEQ multiplex PCR, and the TCRdb table lists in-frame clones only, not all of them. The profile covers 200,000 to 250,000 clones, with more than 70% appearing a single time and 3.6% taken by the ten largest. The sequenced sample was peripheral blood. All receptors come from an elderly woman with acute or convalescent COVID-19.

The chain joins TRBV9 to TRBJ2-5; 10 bases align to TRBD2. The CDR3 runs to 19 residues. Germline CDR1 SGDLS, CDR2 YYNGEE. Unmatched junction bases numbered 14, after V lost 0 bases and J lost 3 bases. Here the CDR3 reads CASSVAPGRGLAVEETQYF. CDR3 nucleotide sequence: TGTGCCAGCAGCGTAGCCCCCGGACGCGGACTAGCGGTCGAAGAGACCCAGTACTTC.

This clone was observed a single time. The CDR3 DNA is TGTGCCAGCAGCTTGGGACTAGCGTGGGGCAATGAGCAGTTCTTC. Protein: CASSLGLAWGNEQFF. The chain employs TRBV5-8 and TRBJ2-1; 8 positions match TRBD2. The CDR3 loop spans 15 amino acids. V lost 0 bases, J lost 6 bases, and 5 bases stayed unmatched. CDR1 is SGHTS, CDR2 YDEGEE, per germline.

The chain employs TRBV20-1 and TRBJ1-2; D ambiguous. CDR1 is DFQATT, CDR2 SNEGSKA, per germline (reference sequence). The CDR3 runs to 14 residues. Between the trimmed V and J ends, which lost 3 bases and 4 bases, there was a span of 15 bases. The CDR3 nucleotides are TGCAGTGCTAGTGCTCTAGGACTGCTCTATGGCTACACCTTC. It yields the protein CSASALGLLYGYTF.

The chain recombines TRBV12-5 with TRBJ1-1; no clear D gene. Germline V gene sequence: CDR1 LGHNT, CDR2 FRNRAP. The CDR3 consists of 15 residues. V dropped 0 bases and J dropped 1 base, with 9 bases sitting between them. The CDR3 loop is CASGLVLYGNTEAFF. The CDR3 DNA sequence: TGTGCTAGTGGTTTGGTCCTCTATGGGAACACTGAAGCTTTCTTT.

This rearrangement joins TRBV7-2 to TRBJ2-5; 7 bases fit TRBD2. Trimming at V came to 1 base and at J to 2 bases, leaving 4 bases not matched to a gene. Germline loops: CDR1 SGHTA, CDR2 FQGNSA. The CDR3 loop spans 15 amino acids. CDR3 region: CASSLDGGGQETQYF. DNA of the CDR3: TGTGCCAGCAGCTTAGATGGGGGGGGACAAGAGACCCAGTACTTC. Combining the CDR3 with reference TRBV7-2 and TRBJ2-5 gives the whole variable domain GAGVSQSPSNKVTEKGKDVELRCDPISGHTALYWYRQSLGQGLEFLIYFQGNSAPDKSGLPSDRFSAERTGGSVSTLTIQRTQQEDSAVYLCASSLDGGGQETQYFGPGTRLLVL.

V usage is TRBV5-1 and J usage is TRBJ2-5; D may be TRBD1 (6 bases). V lost 6 bases, J lost 3 bases, and 15 bases lay in between. Germline V gene data show CDR1 as SGHRS and CDR2 as YFSETQ. This CDR3 has 14 residues. CDR3 bases: TGCGCCAGCACCCTAGTAGCAGGGGAAGAGACCCAGTACTTC. As protein: CASTLVAGEETQYF. Together with reference TRBV5-1 and TRBJ2-5, the CDR3 gives the full variable domain: KAGVTQTPRYLIKTRGQQVTLSCSPISGHRSVSWYQQTPGQGLQFLFEYFSETQRNKGNFPGRFSGRQFSNSRSEMNVSTLELGDSALYLCASTLVAGEETQYFGPGTRLLVL.

This clone occurred once. The chain employs TRBV27 and TRBJ2-1, with TRBD2 matching over 11 bases. CDR1 is MNHEY and CDR2 is SMNVEV in the germline V gene (reference sequence). Germline trimming cut 2 bases from V and 4 bases from J; bases unmatched to any gene: 4. The CDR3 is 16 amino acids. CDR3: CASSLLAGGVYNEQFF. CDR3 bases: TGTGCCAGCAGTTTACTAGCGGGGGGAGTTTACAATGAGCAGTTCTTC.

The chain couples TRBV5-4 to TRBJ1-4, with a weak D call TRBD1 (5 bases). CDR3 length: 16 residues. Between the trimmed V and J ends, which lost 3 bases and 5 bases, there was a span of 17 bases. Germline CDR1 is SGHNT and CDR2 is YYREEE (reference sequence). Here the CDR3 DNA reads TGTGCCAGCAGCTCCCAGGGCGGCGGAGCAAATGAAAAACTGTTTTTT. Amino acid sequence: CASSSQGGGANEKLFF.

This chain joins TRBV4-1 and TRBJ1-1; TRBD1 matches at 8 bases. CDR1 MGHRA and CDR2 YSYEKL come from the germline V gene. The ends lost 3 bases at V and 5 bases at J; junction bases unmatched: 8. The CDR3 has 15 amino acids. CDR3 nucleotides: TGCGCCAGCAGCCAGGTGACAGGGGACACAACTGAAGCTTTCTTT. Translation gives CASSQVTGDTTEAFF.

This rearrangement joins TRBV5-6 to TRBJ1-6; maybe TRBD1 (5 bases). In germline, CDR1 is SGHDT, CDR2 YYEEEE. The CDR3 runs 15 residues. The V and J ends lost 0 bases and 7 bases respectively, with 11 bases between them. This CDR3 reads CASSLAWTQNSPLHF. As DNA, the CDR3 is TGTGCCAGCAGCTTGGCCTGGACACAGAATTCACCCCTCCACTTT.

The V and J genes are TRBV4-1 and TRBJ2-1; 7 positions match TRBD1. Germline CDR1 reads MGHRA; CDR2 reads YSYEKL. The CDR3 is made up of 16 amino acids. Unmatched junction bases numbered 5, after V lost 3 bases and J lost 0 bases. For the CDR3, the DNA is TGCGCCAGCAGCCAGAGGGGACAGAGCTCCTACAATGAGCAGTTCTTC. Translation gives CASSQRGQSSYNEQFF.

The genes are TRBV6-5 and TRBJ1-6, with a tentative D call TRBD1 (5 bases). V was trimmed by 5 bases and J by 10 bases, leaving 15 bases between them. Germline V gene data show CDR1 as MNHEY and CDR2 as SVGAGI. The CDR3 runs to 14 residues. CDR3 nucleotide sequence: TGTGCCAGCAGTCCCCGGGCAGGGCGGTCACCCCTCCACTTT. Translated, it gives CASSPRAGRSPLHF.

The V call is TRBV10-3, the J call TRBJ1-4; D may be TRBD1 (5 bases). The ends were cut back, 3 bases at V and 4 bases at J, with 9 bases in the middle. From germline, CDR1 is ENHRY and CDR2 SYGVKD. The CDR3 is made up of 14 amino acids. The CDR3 region is CAISERGLNEKLFF. In DNA, the CDR3 is TGTGCCATCAGTGAAAGGGGACTTAATGAAAAACTGTTTTTT.

The chain is built from TRBV6-5 and TRBJ1-1; TRBD1 aligns across 7 bases. Per germline, CDR1 MNHEY and CDR2 SVGAGI. The CDR3 loop spans 15 amino acids. J gave up 4 bases and V 6 bases, and 11 bases lay outside the gene matches. The CDR3 protein is CASRDARDSGTEAFF. CDR3 sequence (DNA): TGTGCCAGCAGGGATGCCAGGGACAGCGGCACTGAAGCTTTCTTT.

The chain links TRBV3-1 (or the pseudogene TRBV3-2) to TRBJ1-5; no clear D. The CDR3 totals 14 residues. V was trimmed by 4 bases and J by 3 bases, leaving 10 bases between them. From germline, CDR1 is LGHDT and CDR2 YNNKEL (reference sequence). CDR3 in amino acids: CASSLSQSNQPQHF. In DNA, the CDR3 is TGTGCCAGCAGCCTCTCGCAGTCCAATCAGCCCCAGCATTTT.

The genes are TRBV30 and TRBJ1-6, with D unclear. V was cut by 7 bases and J by 13 bases, with 20 bases left in between. There are 13 residues in the CDR3. Germline CDR1 is GTSNPN and CDR2 is SVGIG (reference sequence). The CDR3 reads CAYQPAAVAPLHF. In DNA, the CDR3 is TGTGCCTATCAGCCGGCGGCGGTGGCTCCCCTCCACTTT.

This clone was counted a single time. The V call is TRBV6-5, the J call TRBJ1-5; 7 bases fit TRBD1. V was clipped by 6 bases and J by 0 bases; unmatched bases: 5. CDR1 and CDR2 from the germline V gene are MNHEY and SVGAGI. This CDR3 contains 15 residues. The DNA of the CDR3 is TGTGCCAGCAGGATGGGACAGTATAGCAATCAGCCCCAGCATTTT. Amino acid sequence: CASRMGQYSNQPQHF.

The rearrangement uses TRBV4-1 and TRBJ2-1; 7 bases map to TRBD2. V gave up 7 bases and J gave up 0 bases; unmatched junction bases: 9. The CDR3 is made up of 16 amino acids. Germline assignment: CDR1 MGHRA and CDR2 YSYEKL. The CDR3 DNA reads as TGCGCCAGCACCGTCGACGGGGGGACCTCCTACAATGAGCAGTTCTTC. Translated: CASTVDGGTSYNEQFF.

The chain recombines TRBV24-1 with TRBJ2-3, with 8 positions matching TRBD2. Germline V gene data show CDR1 as KGHDR and CDR2 as SFDVKD. Trimming at V came to 5 bases and at J to 2 bases, leaving 8 bases not matched to a gene. This CDR3 has 16 residues. The CDR3 DNA follows: TGTGCCACCAGTGGGGGAAGCGGGGGTTACACAGATACGCAGTATTTT. This codes for CATSGGSGGYTDTQYF.

This clone has a single count. The V gene is TRBV11-3, the J gene TRBJ2-1; 10 bases are shared with TRBD1. Germline CDR1 is SGHNT and CDR2 is YENEEA. The CDR3 covers 17 residues. V lost 4 bases to trimming and J lost 7 bases; unmatched junction nucleotides: 13. This chain's CDR3 is CASSYDTPTGGWNEQFF. In DNA form, the CDR3 reads TGTGCCAGCAGCTATGACACCCCGACAGGGGGCTGGAATGAGCAGTTCTTC.

The rearrangement links TRBV20-1 to TRBJ1-1; 8 bases are shared with TRBD1. The CDR3 totals 15 residues. Germline assignment: CDR1 DFQATT and CDR2 SNEGSKA (reference sequence). The V gene end was trimmed by 3 bases and the J gene end by 5 bases; junction bases not matched to a gene: 11. CDR3 protein: CSASPFDRGETEAFF. The CDR3, as DNA: TGCAGTGCTAGTCCCTTTGACAGGGGAGAAACTGAAGCTTTCTTT.

The CDR3 DNA reads TGTGCCTGGAGTCCCCGGGACAGGACCAATTCACCCCTCCACTTT. Translated, it gives CAWSPRDRTNSPLHF. The genes are TRBV30 and TRBJ1-6; the match to TRBD1 covers 8 bases. The CDR3 contains 15 residues. The trim removed 2 bases at V and 7 bases at J, leaving 7 bases unmatched. The germline V gene encodes CDR1 GTSNPN and CDR2 SVGIG (reference sequence).

The chain employs TRBV11-3 and TRBJ2-5, with TRBD1 matching 11 bases. Trimming removed 6 bases from V and 2 bases from J; junction bases left unmatched: 5. The length of the CDR3 is 15 residues. Per germline, CDR1 SGHNT and CDR2 YENEEA. CDR3 bases: TGTGCCAGCAGTCTAGGACAGGGGGCTCAAGAGACCCAGTACTTC. This encodes CASSLGQGAQETQYF.

The chain recombines TRBV25-1 with TRBJ2-3, with 7 bases aligning to TRBD2. The germline gives CDR1 MGHDK, CDR2 SYGVNS. This CDR3 comprises 17 residues. The junction had 9 bases not matched to a gene; V was cut back by 3 bases and J by 0 bases. CDR3 region: CASSDGGDLPSTDTQYF. Here the CDR3 DNA reads TGTGCCAGCAGTGATGGGGGGGACCTCCCTAGCACAGATACGCAGTATTTT.

Points on this clone: Other DNA sequences from this sample encode an identical CDR3 as well. The rearrangement links TRBV28 to TRBJ1-1; no firm D call. Germline V gives CDR1 MDHEN, CDR2 SYDVKM. This CDR3 has 12 residues. Between the trimmed V and J ends, which lost 5 bases and 0 bases, there was a span of 4 bases. The CDR3 bases are TGTGCCAGCAGTCTCTTGAACACTGAAGCTTTCTTT. It translates to CASSLLNTEAFF.

J is TRBJ2-5 and V is TRBV7-7; D is perhaps TRBD2 (6 bases). The germline V gene encodes CDR1 SSHAT and CDR2 FNYEAQ (reference sequence). The CDR3 is 13 residues long. With 1 base removed from V and 5 bases from J, the gap between germline ends came to 8 bases. CDR3 coding DNA: TGTGCCAGCAGCTTAGATGGAGGGGAGACCCAGTACTTC. Its translation: CASSLDGGETQYF.

CDR3 loop: CASSHAGGQPQHF. DNA of the CDR3: TGTGCCAGCAGCCATGCAGGGGGTCAGCCCCAGCATTTT. The rearrangement links TRBV3-1 (or the pseudogene TRBV3-2) to TRBJ1-5; 7 positions agree with TRBD1. Trimming removed 3 bases from V and 6 bases from J; junction bases left unmatched: 2. The CDR3 has 13 residues. Germline V lookup: CDR1 LGHDT, CDR2 YNNKEL (reference sequence).

V usage is TRBV5-6 and J usage is TRBJ2-7; 9 bases align to TRBD1. CDR1 is SGHDT and CDR2 is YYEEEE in the germline V gene. This CDR3 is built from 14 residues. V lost 0 bases to trimming and J lost 4 bases; unmatched junction nucleotides: 2. The CDR3 loop is CASSLGGQGYEQYF. In nucleotides, the CDR3 is TGTGCCAGCAGCTTGGGGGGACAGGGTTACGAGCAGTACTTC.

The rearrangement uses TRBV6-5 and TRBJ1-2; D possibly corresponds to TRBD1 (6 bases). Germline CDR1 MNHEY, CDR2 SVGAGI. The CDR3 totals 15 residues. Trimming removed 5 bases from V and 4 bases from J, with 17 bases in between. The CDR3 sequence is CASSLNAGASYGYTF. The CDR3 nucleotides read TGTGCCAGCAGTCTCAACGCGGGGGCTTCCTATGGCTACACCTTC.

The V call is TRBV10-1, the J call TRBJ1-2; D remains unclear. Germline V gene lookup returns CDR1 WNHNN and CDR2 SYGVQD (reference sequence). CDR3 length: 15 residues. V lost 2 bases to trimming and J lost 0 bases, with 10 bases between them. CDR3 amino acids: CASSETPSPNYGYTF. CDR3 DNA: TGCGCCAGCAGTGAGACCCCGAGCCCTAACTATGGCTACACCTTC.

This chain uses TRBV12-3 or TRBV12-4 with TRBJ1-2; the D is unclear. Trimming left V 5 bases short and J 9 bases short, with 13 bases between. This CDR3 is built from 12 residues. The CDR3 reads CASSQRRERYTF. In DNA, the CDR3 is TGTGCCAGCAGTCAACGAAGGGAGCGCTACACCTTC.

The genes are TRBV20-1 and TRBJ2-7; a possible D gene is TRBD1 (5 bases). The V gene's germline CDR1 is DFQATT and CDR2 SNEGSKA (reference sequence). Deletions cut 8 bases from V and 4 bases from J, with 12 bases between. The CDR3 runs 11 residues. This chain's CDR3 is CSPGQGYEQYF. CDR3 sequence (DNA): TGCAGTCCTGGTCAGGGATACGAGCAGTACTTC.